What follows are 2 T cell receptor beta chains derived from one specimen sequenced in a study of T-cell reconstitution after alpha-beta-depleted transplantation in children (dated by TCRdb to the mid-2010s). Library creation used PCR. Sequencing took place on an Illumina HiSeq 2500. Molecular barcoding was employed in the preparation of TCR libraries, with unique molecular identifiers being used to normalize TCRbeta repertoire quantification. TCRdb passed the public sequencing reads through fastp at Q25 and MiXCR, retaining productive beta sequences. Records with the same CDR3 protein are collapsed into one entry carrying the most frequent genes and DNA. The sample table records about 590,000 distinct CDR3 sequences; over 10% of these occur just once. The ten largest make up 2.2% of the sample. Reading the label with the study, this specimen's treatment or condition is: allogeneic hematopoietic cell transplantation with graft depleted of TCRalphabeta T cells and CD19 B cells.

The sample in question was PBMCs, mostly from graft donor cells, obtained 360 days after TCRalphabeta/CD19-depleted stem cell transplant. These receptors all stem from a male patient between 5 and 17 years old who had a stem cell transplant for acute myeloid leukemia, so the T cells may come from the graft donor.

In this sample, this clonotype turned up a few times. The CDR3 region is CAWSERYNEQFF. The CDR3 DNA is TGTGCCTGGAGCGAGCGGTACAATGAGCAGTTCTTC. The V call is TRBV30, the J call TRBJ2-1, with D tentatively TRBD2 (5 bases). Trimming removed 3 bases from V and 4 bases from J, with 7 bases in between. From germline, CDR1 is GTSNPN and CDR2 SVGIG (reference sequence). The CDR3 spans 12 residues.

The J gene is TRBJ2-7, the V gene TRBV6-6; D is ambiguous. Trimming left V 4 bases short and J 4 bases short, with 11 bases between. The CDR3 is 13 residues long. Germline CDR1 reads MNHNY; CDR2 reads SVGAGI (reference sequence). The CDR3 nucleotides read TGTGCCAGCAGTTTTTTGGGAATTTACGAGCAGTACTTC. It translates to CASSFLGIYEQYF.